A single sample gave rise to the 14 T cell receptor beta chains below, sequenced in a study of a mutant IDH1 vaccine in newly diagnosed glioma. The antigens of these receptors remain unknown. Method: immunoSEQ multiplex PCR; TCRdb's copy keeps in-frame clones and lacks some. Among roughly 43,000 clones listed, 70% to 85% were seen once. Documented time point: week 47, end of study. It was 300 ug of mutant IDH1 20-mer peptide that made up each vaccine dose, given with topical imiquimod. The source was PBMCs, collected from a glioma patient whose treatment included an IDH1 peptide vaccine. These receptors came from a man between 18 and 35 years old with glioma. Some clones in this sample may be carry-over from other donors' samples.

This chain joins TRBV5-1 and TRBJ2-5; 8 nucleotides match TRBD1. CDR1 SGHRS and CDR2 YFSETQ come from the germline V gene. V trimming: 3 bases; J trimming: 2 bases; junction bases outside the gene matches: 0. The CDR3 loop spans 13 amino acids. CDR3 nucleotide sequence: TGCGCCAGCAGCTGGACAGGGCAAGAGACCCAGTACTTC. Amino acids: CASSWTGQETQYF.

This clone appeared a single time. The chain employs TRBV29-1 and TRBJ2-7; D unresolved. The CDR3 length is 13 residues. V shed 3 bases and J shed 7 bases, with 16 bases lying between them. Germline V gene sequence: CDR1 SQVTM, CDR2 ANQGSEA. The chain's CDR3 is CSVDTMGIGEQYF. CDR3 DNA sequence: TGCAGCGTTGATACGATGGGTATAGGGGAGCAGTACTTC.

This rearrangement joins TRBV13 to TRBJ2-5; D remains ambiguous. This CDR3 has 14 residues. Germline V gives CDR1 PRHDT, CDR2 FYEKMQ (reference sequence). Trimming took off 7 bases at V and 5 bases at J, with 17 bases between the two ends. The CDR3 nucleotides read TGTGCCAGCAACATAAAGGGTCCGGTTGAGACCCAGTACTTC. It codes for CASNIKGPVETQYF. Full variable domain (outside the CDR3, taken from reference TRBV13 and TRBJ2-5): AAGVIQSPRHLIKEKRETATLKCYPIPRHDTVYWYQQGPGQDPQFLISFYEKMQSDKGSIPDRFSAQQFSDYHSELNMSSLELGDSALYFCASNIKGPVETQYFGPGTRLLVL.

V is TRBV5-1 and J is TRBJ1-1, with 7 bases fitting TRBD1. CDR3 length: 16 amino acids. V shed 4 bases and J 0 bases; nucleotides not matched to a gene: 9. Germline values: CDR1 SGHRS, CDR2 YFSETQ. In nucleotides, the CDR3 is TGCGCCAGCAGCCTTCGGGACAGTACTTTGAACACTGAAGCTTTCTTT. It is translated as CASSLRDSTLNTEAFF. The full variable domain, with the rest looked up from reference TRBV5-1 and TRBJ1-1, is KAGVTQTPRYLIKTRGQQVTLSCSPISGHRSVSWYQQTPGQGLQFLFEYFSETQRNKGNFPGRFSGRQFSNSRSEMNVSTLELGDSALYLCASSLRDSTLNTEAFFGQGTRLTVV.

CDR3 coding DNA: TGTGCCAGCAGCTCCTTAAACGGGGGGGCCTTAGAGACCCAGTACTTC. It is translated as CASSSLNGGALETQYF. This rearrangement joins TRBV7-8 to TRBJ2-5; TRBD2 agrees at 8 bases. Germline CDR1 reads SGHVS; CDR2 reads FQNEAQ. V trimming: 4 bases; J trimming: 4 bases; junction bases outside the gene matches: 11. The CDR3 has 16 amino acids.

This chain connects TRBV30 to TRBJ1-6, with a possible D match to TRBD1 (6 bases). With 2 bases removed from V and 4 bases from J, the gap between germline ends came to 9 bases. The CDR3 contains 14 residues. CDR1 is GTSNPN and CDR2 is SVGIG in the germline V gene (reference sequence). CDR3 in DNA: TGTGCCTGGAGTCGAGGGGGGTATAATTCACCCCTCCACTTT. Translating gives CAWSRGGYNSPLHF.

The CDR3 nucleotides read TGTGCCTGGAGTCCGACCCGCACAGGGGCGATTAATTCACCCCTCCACTTT. It translates to CAWSPTRTGAINSPLHF. The chain links TRBV30 to TRBJ1-6; 7 bases match TRBD1. Trimming took 2 bases from V and 6 from J; bases not matched to a gene: 13. CDR1 GTSNPN and CDR2 SVGIG come from the germline V gene (reference sequence). This CDR3 is built from 17 residues.

The rearrangement uses TRBV4-3 and TRBJ1-1, with no clear D. The CDR3 has 13 residues. Germline assignment: CDR1 LGHNA and CDR2 YSLEER. Trimming left V 1 base short and J 0 bases short, with 3 bases between. DNA for the CDR3: TGCGCCAGCAGCCAAGGGGTGAACACTGAAGCTTTCTTT. Residues: CASSQGVNTEAFF.

This clone was seen only once. The chain couples TRBV5-1 to TRBJ1-3; possible D gene TRBD1, 5 bases. This CDR3 region has 15 residues. V was cut by 0 bases and J by 0 bases, with 7 bases left in between. CDR1 and CDR2 (germline): SGHRS, YFSETQ. CDR3 sequence reads: CASSLGGTSGNTIYF. The DNA of the CDR3 is TGCGCCAGCAGCTTGGGGGGGACCTCTGGAAACACCATATATTTT.

V gene TRBV5-6 combines with J gene TRBJ1-4; D is unresolved. This CDR3 has 15 residues. The germline V gene encodes CDR1 SGHDT and CDR2 YYEEEE. V was pared by 0 bases and J by 3 bases, with 9 bases between. CDR3 coding DNA: TGTGCCAGCAGCTTGGCGGGGTGGCCTAATGAAAAACTGTTTTTT. Translating it yields CASSLAGWPNEKLFF. The full variable domain, with the rest looked up from reference TRBV5-6 and TRBJ1-4, is DAGVTQSPTHLIKTRGQQVTLRCSPKSGHDTVSWYQQALGQGPQFIFQYYEEEERQRGNFPDRFSGHQFPNYSSELNVNALLLGDSALYLCASSLAGWPNEKLFFGSGTQLSVL.

The sample holds one count of this clone. J is TRBJ2-3 and V is TRBV5-8; 8 positions agree with TRBD2. CDR3 length: 13 amino acids. CDR1 SGHTS and CDR2 YDEGEE come from the germline V gene. V lost 6 bases, J lost 4 bases, and 4 bases stayed unmatched. The CDR3 protein is CASTKTSADTQYF. The CDR3, as DNA: TGTGCCAGCACCAAGACTAGCGCAGATACGCAGTATTTT.

This chain uses TRBV30 with TRBJ1-5, with 8 bases that match TRBD1. CDR3 length equals 12 residues. Trimming cost V 5 bases and J 7 bases; bases outside gene matches: 4. CDR1 GTSNPN and CDR2 SVGIG come from the germline V gene (reference sequence). The CDR3 loop reads CAWSRDRQPQHF. The DNA for the CDR3 is TGTGCCTGGTCCCGGGACAGGCAGCCCCAGCATTTT. Full variable domain (rest looked up from reference TRBV30 and TRBJ1-5): SQTIHQWPATLVQPVGSPLSLECTVEGTSNPNLYWYRQAAGRGLQLLFYSVGIGQISSEVPQNLSASRPQDRQFILSSKKLLLSDSGFYLCAWSRDRQPQHFGDGTRLSIL.

This clone was detected a few times. This chain joins TRBV25-1 and TRBJ1-4; D might be TRBD1 (5 bases). Between the trimmed V and J ends, which lost 1 base and 0 bases, there was a span of 9 bases. This CDR3 is built from 16 residues. Per the germline V gene, CDR1 is MGHDK and CDR2 is SYGVNS. CDR3 DNA sequence: TGTGCCAGCAGTGAATGGGGGAGTGCAACTAATGAAAAACTGTTTTTT. Its protein product is CASSEWGSATNEKLFF.

The chain recombines TRBV5-4 with TRBJ2-2, with TRBD2 identical over 9 bases. This CDR3 region has 18 residues. The junction had 15 bases not matched to a gene; V was cut back by 4 bases and J by 5 bases. The germline gives CDR1 SGHNT, CDR2 YYREEE (reference sequence). This CDR3 is CASSPRGAGGPRTGELFF. DNA of the CDR3: TGTGCCAGCAGCCCCCGGGGAGCGGGGGGCCCGAGGACCGGGGAGCTGTTTTTT.